This T cell receptor (beta chain) comes out of a study of blood T cell repertoires in COVID-19 (dated by TCRdb to the early 2020s). Study-level background: Samples from collaborators originated in the United States, Italy and Spain and spanned both the acute and convalescent phases of COVID-19. The prospective study material was composed of cDNA or gDNA derived from T cells, B-cell-depleted T cells, or PBMCs. The repertoires were released in a freely available public database meant as a resource for research on the immune response to SARS-CoV-2. Where available, HLA class I and class II types were taken from metadata supplied by the sample provider and were not determined by assay-based typing. Samples were obtained from the ongoing ImmuneRACE study (first 160 participants) and from 1,254 subjects provided by 6 global collaborators. Subjects who had been exposed to COVID-19, were actively infected with it, or had recovered from it provided the deeply sampled blood TCRbeta repertoires that made up the dataset. Sample metadata almost always included a de-identified subject ID, COVID-19 status, age in years and sex.

Between the V and J ends, shortened by 3 bases and 1 base respectively, the junction contains 6 bases. The CDR3 covers 13 residues, taking in both the cysteine and the phenylalanine. Of the read, only the CDR3 DNA is kept; its 39 bases are in frame from base 1. Looking up the germline V gene (reference sequence) yields CDR1 LNHNV and CDR2 YYDKDF. There are a few counts of this clone. Its target antigen remains unknown. Base qualities were left out, and no much larger clone turns up one base away. The collaborating institutions used their own protocols to collect whole blood in K2EDTA tubes. For TCRbeta analysis, collaborator samples were shipped as frozen whole blood, as isolated PBMCs, or as DNA extracted from either sample type. Study-wide conclusions, independent of this receptor: How much clinical and demographic metadata was included differed by source and by participant, and the metadata was provided uncurated.

The immunoSEQ Assay, a bias-controlled multiplex PCR, was used to amplify TCRbeta CDR3 regions from genomic DNA. Per the original workflow: The number of nucleated cells in each sample was estimated by amplification of reference gene primers within the assay. To quantify the absolute abundance of each unique TCRbeta CDR3 rearrangement, sequence reads were collapsed and filtered. For each sample, productive Simpson clonality was calculated by taking the square root of Simpson's diversity index across productive rearrangements. Imported from immuneACCESS, the table was reduced by TCRdb to in-frame sequences with V and J called. These copies leave out some clones; in studies compared against another copy, an unresolved V gene accounts for under half, and the cause of the remainder is not known. V, J and clone size were drawn from that table, and D and trimming were deduced from the DNA. This sample is represented by some 130,000 clones; under 95% of them were singletons. Around 3.8% of the sample lies in the top ten.

The sequenced material came from peripheral blood. The chain joins TRBV15 to TRBJ1-1; there is no confident call for the D gene. The clonotype was recovered from a man between 50 and 59 years old with active COVID-19. CDR3 loop: CATSRSGNTEAFF. The base sequence is TGTGCCACCAGCAGGTCAGGGAACACTGAAGCTTTCTTT.